A selection of T cell receptor beta chains follows, all from one sample in a study of T cell clones after liver transplantation. Profiled with immunoSEQ multiplex PCR; TCRdb holds only in-frame clones, not every one. The sample lists 50,000 to 60,000 clones, 70% occurring once. Sequenced here: CD4+ T cells from blood, sampled at the roughly 15-month timepoint. Receptor source: a human patient who received a liver transplant. Some of the T cells may derive from the graft donor. Each CDR3 is given with its conserved first and last residue. A D gene is named only where the DNA matches it firmly. For some rows the clone size is stated as once, few or many, or as a class when expanded; others skip it.

>TRBV6-1|TRBJ1-1|.|.
CASSTKGRISTEAFF
TGTGCCAGCAGTACCAAGGGCCGAATTTCGACTGAAGCTTTCTTT
>TRBV4-3|TRBJ1-1|.|TRBD1
CASSQDRDRGLGAFF
TGCGCCAGCAGCCAAGATCGGGACAGGGGGCTTGGGGCTTTCTTT
>TRBV30|TRBJ1-2|.|.
CAWSVAASSGYTF
TGTGCCTGGAGTGTAGCGGCGAGTAGTGGCTACACCTTC
>TRBV5-1|TRBJ2-1|.|TRBD1
CASSLEGTDGNEQFF
TGCGCCAGCAGCTTGGAAGGGACAGACGGCAATGAGCAGTTCTTC
>TRBV6-5|TRBJ2-3|.|TRBD2
CASSYGREGTTDTQYF
TGTGCCAGCAGTTACGGGCGGGAGGGCACGACAGATACGCAGTATTTT
>TRBV6-1|TRBJ1-2|.|.
CASSEESNYGYTF
TGTGCCAGCAGTGAAGAGAGCAACTATGGCTACACCTTC
>TRBV19|TRBJ1-3|.|.
CASSWGGSGNTIYF
TGTGCCAGTAGTTGGGGGGGCAGCGGAAACACCATATATTTT
>TRBV7-7|TRBJ2-2|.|TRBD1
CASSAPPTGTGNTGELFF
TGTGCTAGCAGCGCACCCCCGACCGGGACAGGGAACACCGGGGAGCTGTTTTTT
>TRBV19|TRBJ1-6|few|TRBD1
CASSLGQGGSYNSPLHF
TGTGCCAGTAGCCTCGGACAGGGAGGATCCTATAATTCACCCCTCCACTTT
>TRBV5-8|TRBJ2-5|.|TRBD1
CASMTGGGQETQYF
TGTGCCAGCATGACAGGGGGCGGCCAAGAGACCCAGTACTTC
>TRBV15|TRBJ2-7|.|TRBD1
CATSRDRGSYEQYF
TGTGCCACCAGCAGGGACAGGGGGTCCTACGAGCAGTACTTC
>TRBV27|TRBJ2-4|.|TRBD1
CASSRQGTDIQYF
TGTGCCAGCAGCCGACAGGGGACGGACATTCAGTACTTC
>TRBV6-5|TRBJ1-5|.|.
CASSYSVPGGNQPQHF
TGTGCCAGCAGTTACTCGGTTCCGGGAGGCAATCAGCCCCAGCATTTT
>TRBV6-5|TRBJ1-1|.|.
CASKISGTQNTEAFF
TGTGCCAGTAAAATATCCGGGACACAAAACACTGAAGCTTTCTTT
>TRBV7-8|TRBJ2-1|.|TRBD1
CASSLEGTGGFLGSFTYEQFF
TGTGCCAGCAGCTTAGAGGGGACAGGGGGCTTCCTTGGAAGTTTTACGTATGAGCAGTTCTTC
>TRBV19|TRBJ1-5|.|.
CASSPKQIDQPQHF
TGTGCCAGTAGTCCTAAACAAATCGATCAGCCCCAGCATTTT
>TRBV4-3|TRBJ1-4|.|.
CASSRGASSNEKLFF
TGCGCCAGCAGCCGAGGGGCCAGTTCTAATGAAAAACTGTTTTTT
>TRBV7-2|TRBJ2-1|.|.
CASLLAVSSYNEQFF
TGTGCCAGCCTCCTCGCCGTAAGCTCCTACAATGAGCAGTTCTTC
>TRBV18|TRBJ1-1|.|TRBD1
CASSPLWDRNTEAFF
TGTGCCAGCTCACCGCTGTGGGACAGGAACACTGAAGCTTTCTTT
>TRBV21-1|TRBJ1-1|.|.
CASTQRGLSTEAFF
TGTGCCAGCACCCAACGTGGGTTGAGCACTGAAGCTTTCTTT
>TRBV6-6|TRBJ1-1|.|.
CASSYPGRDTEAFF
TGTGCCAGCAGTTACCCCGGTCGAGACACTGAAGCTTTCTTT
>TRBV30|TRBJ2-2|.|.
CAWRRPLTGELFF
TGTGCCTGGAGACGGCCTTTAACCGGGGAGCTGTTTTTT
>TRBV4-3|TRBJ2-3|.|.
CASSQDGSGDTQYF
TGCGCCAGCAGCCAAGACGGCTCGGGGGATACGCAGTATTTT
>TRBV5-1|TRBJ1-4|.|TRBD1
CASSLGGTVSEKLFF
TGCGCCAGCAGCTTGGGAGGGACAGTGAGTGAAAAACTGTTTTTT
>TRBV28|TRBJ1-1|.|TRBD1
CASRMEGAYTEAFF
TGTGCCAGCCGGATGGAGGGGGCCTACACTGAAGCTTTCTTT
>TRBV5-1|TRBJ1-3|.|TRBD1
CASSRDRAGNTIYF
TGCGCCAGCAGCCGGGACAGGGCTGGAAACACCATATATTTT
>TRBV5-1|TRBJ2-2|once|.
CASNQGGLNTGELFF
TGCGCCAGCAACCAGGGGGGATTAAACACCGGGGAGCTGTTTTTT
>TRBV18|TRBJ2-1|.|TRBD1
CASSPDRQGAKIPVNEQFF
TGTGCCAGCTCACCGGATCGGCAGGGGGCGAAAATCCCCGTGAATGAGCAGTTCTTC
>TRBV5-1|TRBJ1-1|.|.
CASSFTLNTEAFF
TGCGCCAGCAGCTTTACATTGAACACTGAAGCTTTCTTT
>TRBV7-2|TRBJ2-1|.|.
CASSLGNNEQFF
TGTGCCAGCAGCTTAGGGAACAATGAGCAGTTCTTC
>TRBV14|TRBJ2-1|.|.
CASSQGRDRQYEQFF
TGTGCCAGCAGCCAAGGAAGGGATCGGCAGTATGAGCAGTTCTTC
>TRBV10-3|TRBJ1-2|.|TRBD1
CAISDRQGRVGYTF
TGTGCCATCAGTGACCGACAGGGGAGGGTTGGCTACACCTTC
>TRBV5-4|TRBJ2-3|.|.
CASSTRDLVTDTQYF
TGTGCCAGCAGCACCCGGGACCTCGTCACAGATACGCAGTATTTT
>TRBV6-5|TRBJ2-7|.|.
CASTYESLGEQYF
TGTGCCAGCACCTATGAATCCTTAGGGGAGCAGTACTTC
>TRBV2|TRBJ2-3|.|.
CASGQDTDTQYF
TGTGCCAGCGGGCAGGACACAGATACGCAGTATTTT
>TRBV19|TRBJ1-1|.|TRBD1
CASSSSGQSNTEAFF
TGTGCCAGTTCCTCTTCGGGACAGTCGAACACTGAAGCTTTCTTT
>TRBV6-1|TRBJ2-5|.|TRBD2
CASSEGTSGGVMETQYF
TGTGCCAGCAGTGAAGGGACTAGCGGGGGGGTCATGGAGACCCAGTACTTC
>TRBV5-1|TRBJ2-7|.|TRBD1
CASSPRGPENEQYF
TGCGCCAGCTCCCCCAGGGGGCCGGAAAACGAGCAGTACTTC
>TRBV6-5|TRBJ1-2|once|.
CASSYDRSYGYTF
TGTGCCAGCAGTTACGACAGGTCATATGGCTACACCTTC
>TRBV5-6|TRBJ1-5|.|.
CASSLFNSNQPQHF
TGTGCCAGCAGCTTGTTCAATAGCAATCAGCCCCAGCATTTT
>TRBV7-9|TRBJ1-1|.|.
CASSTSGREAFF
TGTGCCAGCAGCACCTCGGGACGGGAAGCTTTCTTT
>TRBV6-6|TRBJ2-7|.|.
CASSYSTGEQYF
TGTGCCAGCAGTTACTCGACGGGGGAGCAGTACTTC
>TRBV28|TRBJ2-7|.|.
CASSFGQDYEQYF
TGTGCCAGCAGTTTCGGGCAGGACTACGAGCAGTACTTC
>TRBV4-3|TRBJ2-2|.|.
CASSQETYLEGELFF
TGCGCCAGCAGCCAAGAAACTTACCTGGAAGGGGAGCTGTTTTTT
>TRBV7-2|TRBJ1-2|.|.
CASSLAGNYGYTF
TGTGCCAGCAGCTTAGCAGGGAACTATGGCTACACCTTC
>TRBV30|TRBJ1-2|.|.
CAWSFGNRVGGYTF
TGTGCCTGGAGTTTCGGGAACAGGGTAGGCGGCTACACCTTC
>TRBV30|TRBJ2-4|.|.
CAWSVFGIAKNIQYF
TGTGCCTGGAGTGTCTTTGGGATAGCCAAAAACATTCAGTACTTC
>TRBV6-5|TRBJ1-2|.|.
CASRTDGGGYTF
TGTGCCAGCAGAACCGACGGAGGTGGCTACACCTTC
>TRBV27|TRBJ1-1|.|.
CASSFRGDVTEAFF
TGTGCCAGCAGTTTTAGAGGGGACGTCACTGAAGCTTTCTTT
>TRBV5-4|TRBJ1-4|few|TRBD1
CASSPGTGASATNEKLFF
TGTGCCAGCAGCCCCGGGACAGGGGCCTCTGCAACTAATGAAAAACTGTTTTTT
>TRBV7-2|TRBJ2-2|.|.
CASSLDPNTGELFF
TGTGCCAGCAGCTTAGATCCGAACACCGGGGAGCTGTTTTTT